This T cell receptor beta chain was captured by sequencing in a study of blood T cell repertoires in COVID-19. On the study more broadly: The United States, Italy and Spain were the sources of the acute and convalescent COVID-19 samples. Sources were T cells, B-cell-depleted T cells, or PBMCs; the material itself was cDNA or gDNA.

Assay used: immunoSEQ multiplex PCR; TCRdb lists only in-frame clones, some missing. The data show approximately 140,000 clones, 70% to 90% seen once. CDR1 and CDR2 from the germline V gene are SGHNT and YYREEE (reference sequence). Trimming took 1 base from V and 5 from J, leaving 12 bases between them. The CDR3 covers 14 residues. The table lists this clone with a count of one. The chain uses TRBV5-4 and TRBJ1-2; D is perhaps TRBD1 (5 bases). Specimen: peripheral blood. This TCR was recovered from a human donor in a cohort sampled during active COVID-19. CDR3 DNA: TGTGCCAGCAGCTTGCTGGGGGGTAATTATGGCTACACCTTC. Amino acids: CASSLLGGNYGYTF.